The sequence of this T cell receptor beta chain was determined in a study of T-cell reconstitution after alpha-beta-depleted transplantation in children. Study-wide results and caveats: There were some patients whose high TCRbeta diversity at day 60 came from surviving recipient T cells and thymic progenitors. Several hundred expanded graft clones reportedly gave rise to the alpha-beta T cells present about two months after transplant. Once a year had passed after transplant, T-cell counts and diversity came mostly from newly produced T cells.

Preparation of the TCRbeta library involved a method that used unique molecular identifiers. TCRdb reanalysed the PCR reads using MiXCR and keeps one entry per CDR3 protein. This table has tens of thousands of distinct CDR3 sequences, about 5.8% appearing once. This clonotype has a count of ten or more. The antigen is undetermined. This CDR3 has 16 residues. V lost 3 bases, J lost 8 bases, and 11 bases stayed unmatched. Looked up from germline, CDR1 is SEHNR and CDR2 is FQNEAQ (reference sequence). The receptor's source is a male patient between 10 and 17 years old who had a stem cell transplant for acute myeloid leukemia, so the T cells may come from the graft donor. The V call is TRBV7-9, the J call TRBJ2-1, with 9 bases fitting TRBD2. The sample consisted of PBMCs, mostly from graft donor cells, taken 180 days after TCRalphabeta/CD19-depleted stem cell transplant. CDR3 amino acids: CASSFVGGRASDEQFF. CDR3 DNA sequence: TGTGCCAGCAGCTTTGTGGGCGGGAGGGCCTCAGATGAGCAGTTCTTC.